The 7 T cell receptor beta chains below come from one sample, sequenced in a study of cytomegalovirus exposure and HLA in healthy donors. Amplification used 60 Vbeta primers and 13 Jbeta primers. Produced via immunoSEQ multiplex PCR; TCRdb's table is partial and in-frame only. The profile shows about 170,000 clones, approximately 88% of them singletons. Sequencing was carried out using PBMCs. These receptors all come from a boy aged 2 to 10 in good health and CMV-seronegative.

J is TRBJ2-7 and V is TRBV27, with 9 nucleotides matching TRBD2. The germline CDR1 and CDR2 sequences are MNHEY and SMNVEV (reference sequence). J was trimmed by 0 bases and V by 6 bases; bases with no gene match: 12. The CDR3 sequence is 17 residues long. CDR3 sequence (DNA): TGTGCCAGCAGCCCGAAAGGAGCGGGAGGTCTCTCCTACGAGCAGTACTTC. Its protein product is CASSPKGAGGLSYEQYF.

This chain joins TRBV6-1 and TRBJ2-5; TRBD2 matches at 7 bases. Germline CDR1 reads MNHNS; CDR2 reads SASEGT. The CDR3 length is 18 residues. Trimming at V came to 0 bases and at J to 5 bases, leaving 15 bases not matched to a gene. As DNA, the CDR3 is TGTGCCAGCAGTGAAGCGCTTCGGCTACGGGGGAGGGACGAGACCCAGTACTTC. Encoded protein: CASSEALRLRGRDETQYF.

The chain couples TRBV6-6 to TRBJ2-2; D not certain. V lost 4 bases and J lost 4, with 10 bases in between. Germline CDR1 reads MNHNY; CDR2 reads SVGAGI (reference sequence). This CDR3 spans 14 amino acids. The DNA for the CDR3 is TGTGCCAGCAGTTGGGCCGAGATCACCGGGGAGCTGTTTTTT. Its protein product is CASSWAEITGELFF.

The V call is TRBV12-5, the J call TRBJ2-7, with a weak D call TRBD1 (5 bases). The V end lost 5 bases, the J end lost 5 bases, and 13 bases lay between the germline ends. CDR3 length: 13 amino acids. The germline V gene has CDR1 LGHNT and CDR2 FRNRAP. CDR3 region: CASGTAGPNEQYF. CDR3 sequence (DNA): TGTGCTAGTGGTACCGCAGGGCCCAACGAGCAGTACTTC.

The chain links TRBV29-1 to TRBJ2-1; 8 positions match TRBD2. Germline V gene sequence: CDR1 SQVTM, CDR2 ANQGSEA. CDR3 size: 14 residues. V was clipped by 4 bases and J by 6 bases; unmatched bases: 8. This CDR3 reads CSVVQAGAPNEQFF. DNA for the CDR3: TGCAGCGTTGTACAAGCGGGAGCCCCCAATGAGCAGTTCTTC.

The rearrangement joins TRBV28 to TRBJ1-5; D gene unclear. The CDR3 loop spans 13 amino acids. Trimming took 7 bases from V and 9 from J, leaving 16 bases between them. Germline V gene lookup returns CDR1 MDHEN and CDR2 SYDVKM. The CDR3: CASKAEPRMPQHF. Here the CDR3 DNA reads TGTGCCAGCAAGGCCGAGCCTAGAATGCCCCAGCATTTT.

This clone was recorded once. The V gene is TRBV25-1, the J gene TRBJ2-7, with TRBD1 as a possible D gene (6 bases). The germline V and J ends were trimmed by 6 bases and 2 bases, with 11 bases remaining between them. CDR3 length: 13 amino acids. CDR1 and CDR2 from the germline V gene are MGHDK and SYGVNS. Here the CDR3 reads CASSGDIPYEQYF. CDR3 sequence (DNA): TGTGCCAGCAGCGGGGACATCCCCTACGAGCAGTACTTC.